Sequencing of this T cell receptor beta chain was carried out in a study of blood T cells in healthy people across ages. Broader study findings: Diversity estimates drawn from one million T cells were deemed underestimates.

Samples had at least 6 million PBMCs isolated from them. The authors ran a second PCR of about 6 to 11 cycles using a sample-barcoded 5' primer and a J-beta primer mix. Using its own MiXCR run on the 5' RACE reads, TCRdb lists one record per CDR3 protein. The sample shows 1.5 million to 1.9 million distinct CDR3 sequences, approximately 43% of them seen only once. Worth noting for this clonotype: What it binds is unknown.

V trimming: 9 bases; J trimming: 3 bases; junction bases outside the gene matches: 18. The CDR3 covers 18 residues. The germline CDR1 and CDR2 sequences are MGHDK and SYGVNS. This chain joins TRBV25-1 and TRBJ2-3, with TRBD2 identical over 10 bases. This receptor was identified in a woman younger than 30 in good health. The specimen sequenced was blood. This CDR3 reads CASHPSRPSGGWTDTQYF. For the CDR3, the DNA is TGTGCCAGTCACCCAAGTCGTCCTAGCGGGGGTTGGACAGATACGCAGTATTTT.